Listed here are 11 T cell receptor beta chains from one sample, sequenced in a study of blood T cell repertoires in COVID-19. Assay used: immunoSEQ multiplex PCR; TCRdb lists only in-frame clones, some missing. The sample lists roughly 30,000 clones, approximately 82% seen once, with 7% to 9% in the top ten. The source material was peripheral blood. The origin of the receptors is a woman aged 60-75 years with acute or convalescent COVID-19.

Here the CDR3 reads CASSRTSGGAYNEQFF. In nucleotides, the CDR3 is TGTGCCAGCAGCCGAACTAGCGGGGGGGCCTACAATGAGCAGTTCTTC. The rearrangement links TRBV7-9 to TRBJ2-1, with 13 bases identical to TRBD2. The trim removed 5 bases at V and 2 bases at J, leaving 3 bases unmatched. The CDR3 extends over 16 amino acids. Germline V gene data show CDR1 as SEHNR and CDR2 as FQNEAQ (reference sequence).

This clone came up once. The rearrangement uses TRBV30 and TRBJ1-6; tentatively, D is TRBD1 (6 bases). The CDR3 has 15 residues. CDR1 is GTSNPN and CDR2 is SVGIG in the germline V gene (reference sequence). The V and J ends lost 5 bases and 0 bases respectively, with 11 bases between them. This chain's CDR3 is CAWSEDSSYNSPLHF. For the CDR3, the DNA is TGTGCCTGGTCCGAGGACAGCTCCTATAATTCACCCCTCCACTTT.

This clone has just one count. The V call is TRBV4-1, the J call TRBJ2-5; 9 bases map to TRBD1. Germline CDR1 MGHRA, CDR2 YSYEKL. This CDR3 has 14 amino acids. J lost 4 bases, V lost 5 bases, and 5 bases had no gene match. The CDR3 region is CASSYGQGRETQYF. In nucleotides, the CDR3 is TGCGCCAGCAGCTACGGACAGGGGAGAGAGACCCAGTACTTC.

The chain joins TRBV15 to TRBJ2-1, with 9 bases fitting TRBD1. After removal of 4 bases from V and 7 bases from J, the junction contained 11 bases not matched to a gene. The CDR3 has 16 amino acids. Germline values: CDR1 LNHNV, CDR2 YYDKDF (reference sequence). The CDR3 nucleotides are TGTGCCACCAGCACCCGGTCCCGGGACAGGGTTAATGAGCAGTTCTTC. Translated, it gives CATSTRSRDRVNEQFF.

The J gene is TRBJ2-1, the V gene TRBV6-1, with D possibly TRBD2 on 7 matching bases. CDR1 is MNHNS and CDR2 is SASEGT in the germline V gene. CDR3 size: 16 residues. Trimming pared 4 bases from V and 4 bases from J, leaving 17 bases between. The CDR3 spells CASSVGSGGPYNEQFF. CDR3 nucleotides: TGTGCCAGCAGTGTCGGTTCGGGGGGCCCATACAATGAGCAGTTCTTC.

The chain employs TRBV5-4 and TRBJ2-6; D might be TRBD1 (5 bases). Germline CDR1 and CDR2: SGHNT and YYREEE (reference sequence). The CDR3 loop spans 15 amino acids. V shed 3 bases and J shed 0 bases, with 7 bases lying between them. For the CDR3, the DNA is TGTGCCAGCAGCTCAGGGTTCTCTGGGGCCAACGTCCTGACTTTC. Protein: CASSSGFSGANVLTF.

This clone was seen a handful of times. The chain recombines TRBV6-5 with TRBJ1-5, with TRBD1 identical over 10 bases. The CDR3 spans 15 residues. Germline trimming cut 4 bases from V and 3 bases from J; bases unmatched to any gene: 3. Germline V gene sequence: CDR1 MNHEY, CDR2 SVGAGI. The CDR3 loop reads CASSSGQGHNQPQHF. The CDR3 region has the DNA TGTGCCAGCAGTTCGGGACAGGGGCACAATCAGCCCCAGCATTTT.

This chain connects TRBV19 to TRBJ1-1; no reliable D call. Germline V lookup: CDR1 LNHDA, CDR2 SQIVND (reference sequence). There are 13 residues in the CDR3. The V end was cut by 7 bases, the J end by 7 bases, with 16 bases between. The CDR3 loop is CASKHTGGYEAFF. CDR3 DNA: TGTGCCAGTAAGCACACGGGCGGGTATGAAGCTTTCTTT. The whole variable domain, filled in from reference TRBV19 and TRBJ1-1, reads DGGITQSPKYLFRKEGQNVTLSCEQNLNHDAMYWYRQDPGQGLRLIYYSQIVNDFQKGDIAEGYSVSREKKESFPLTVTSAQKNPTAFYLCASKHTGGYEAFFGQGTRLTVV.

V is TRBV11-2 and J is TRBJ2-2, with 8 bases aligning to TRBD1. CDR3 length: 15 amino acids. V shed 3 bases and J 5 bases; nucleotides not matched to a gene: 5. Germline V CDR1 and CDR2: SGHAT, FQNNGV. The DNA for the CDR3 is TGTGCCAGCAGCTTTGGACAGGGAAGGACCGGGGAGCTGTTTTTT. Encoded protein: CASSFGQGRTGELFF.

The CDR3 DNA reads as TGCGCCAGCCGACAGGCTCGCTCTGGAAACACCATATATTTT. It is translated as CASRQARSGNTIYF. V usage is TRBV10-1 and J usage is TRBJ1-3, with D possibly being TRBD1 (6 bases). Germline lookup yields CDR1 WNHNN and CDR2 SYGVQD (reference sequence). The length of the CDR3 is 14 residues. The V gene lost 8 bases and the J gene lost 0 bases, with 11 bases spanning the gap.

This chain joins TRBV18 and TRBJ1-4; D perhaps matches TRBD1 (5 bases). This CDR3 spans 14 amino acids. CDR1 and CDR2 from the germline V gene are KGHSH and LQKENI. V lost 2 bases and J lost 5, with 9 bases in between. CDR3 protein: CASSPTGGNEKLFF. The CDR3 coding sequence is TGTGCCAGCTCACCAACGGGGGGGAATGAAAAACTGTTTTTT.